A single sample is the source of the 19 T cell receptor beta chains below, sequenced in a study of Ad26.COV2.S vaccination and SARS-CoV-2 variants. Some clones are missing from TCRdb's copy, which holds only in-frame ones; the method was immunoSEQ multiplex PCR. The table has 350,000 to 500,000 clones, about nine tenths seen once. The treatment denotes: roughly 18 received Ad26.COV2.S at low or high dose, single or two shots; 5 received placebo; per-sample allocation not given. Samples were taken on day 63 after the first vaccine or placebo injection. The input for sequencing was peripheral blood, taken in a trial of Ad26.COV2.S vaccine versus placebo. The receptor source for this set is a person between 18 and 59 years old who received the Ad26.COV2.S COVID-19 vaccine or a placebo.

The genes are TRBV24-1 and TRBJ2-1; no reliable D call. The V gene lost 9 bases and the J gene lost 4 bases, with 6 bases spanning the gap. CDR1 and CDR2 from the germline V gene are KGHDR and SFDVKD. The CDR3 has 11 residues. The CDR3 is CATQRYNEQFF. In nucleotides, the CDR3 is TGTGCCACCCAAAGATACAATGAGCAGTTCTTC.

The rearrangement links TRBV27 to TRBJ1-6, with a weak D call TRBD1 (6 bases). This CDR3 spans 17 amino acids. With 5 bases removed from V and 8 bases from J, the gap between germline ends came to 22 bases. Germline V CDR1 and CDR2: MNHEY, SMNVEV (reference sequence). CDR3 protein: CASSPAGPQGGDSPLHF. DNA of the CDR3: TGTGCCAGCAGTCCCGCCGGGCCACAGGGAGGCGATTCACCCCTCCACTTT.

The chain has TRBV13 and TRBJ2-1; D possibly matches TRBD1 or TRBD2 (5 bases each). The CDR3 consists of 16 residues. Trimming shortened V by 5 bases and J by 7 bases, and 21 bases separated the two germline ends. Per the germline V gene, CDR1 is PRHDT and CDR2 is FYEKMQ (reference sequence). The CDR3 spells CASSQGPTSLGNEQFF. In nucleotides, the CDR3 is TGTGCCAGCAGCCAGGGACCCACCAGCTTGGGGAATGAGCAGTTCTTC.

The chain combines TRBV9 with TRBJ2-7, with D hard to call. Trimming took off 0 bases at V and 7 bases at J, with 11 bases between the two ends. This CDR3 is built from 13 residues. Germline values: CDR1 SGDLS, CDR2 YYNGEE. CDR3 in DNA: TGTGCCAGCAGCGTAGGGGCACTCGGGGAGCAGTACTTC. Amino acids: CASSVGALGEQYF.

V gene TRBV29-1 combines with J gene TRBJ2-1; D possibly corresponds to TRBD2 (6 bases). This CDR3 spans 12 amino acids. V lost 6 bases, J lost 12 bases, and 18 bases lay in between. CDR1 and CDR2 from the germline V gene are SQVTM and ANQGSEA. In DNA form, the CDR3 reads TGCAGCGTCCCGACTAGTACCGAGGGGCAGTTCTTC. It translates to CSVPTSTEGQFF.

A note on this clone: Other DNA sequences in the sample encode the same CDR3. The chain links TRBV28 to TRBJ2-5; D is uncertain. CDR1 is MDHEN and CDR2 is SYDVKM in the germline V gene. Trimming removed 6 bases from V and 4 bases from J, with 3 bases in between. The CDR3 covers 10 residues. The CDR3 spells CASSGETQYF. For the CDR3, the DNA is TGTGCCAGCAGCGGAGAGACCCAGTACTTC.

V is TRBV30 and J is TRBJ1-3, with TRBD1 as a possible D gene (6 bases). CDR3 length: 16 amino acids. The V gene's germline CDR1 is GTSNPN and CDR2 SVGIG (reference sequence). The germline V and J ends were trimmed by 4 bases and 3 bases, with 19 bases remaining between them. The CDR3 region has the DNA TGTGCCTGGAAGGGGGGGTCGTTTTCGGTTGGAAACACCATATATTTT. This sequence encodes CAWKGGSFSVGNTIYF.

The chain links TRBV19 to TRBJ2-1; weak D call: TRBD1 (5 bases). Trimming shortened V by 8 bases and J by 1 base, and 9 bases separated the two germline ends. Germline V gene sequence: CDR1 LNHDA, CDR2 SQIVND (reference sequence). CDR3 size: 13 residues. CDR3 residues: CASQGDSYNEQFF. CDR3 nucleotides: TGTGCCAGTCAGGGTGATTCCTACAATGAGCAGTTCTTC.

DNA of the CDR3: TGTGCCAGCAGCTTTGCAGGGAGGGACCAAGAGACCCAGTACTTC. This gives the protein CASSFAGRDQETQYF. The rearrangement joins TRBV7-9 to TRBJ2-5; 7 positions agree with TRBD2. Germline loops: CDR1 SEHNR, CDR2 FQNEAQ (reference sequence). Unmatched junction bases numbered 4, after V lost 3 bases and J lost 0 bases. The CDR3 loop spans 15 amino acids.

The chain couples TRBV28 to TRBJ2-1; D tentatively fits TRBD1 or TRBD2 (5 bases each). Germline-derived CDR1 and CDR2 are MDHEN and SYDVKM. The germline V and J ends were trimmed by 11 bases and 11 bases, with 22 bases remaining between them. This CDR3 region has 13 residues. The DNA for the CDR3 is TGTGCCGGGCCCGTCTCATTTTGGGGGAAGCAGTTCTTC. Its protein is CAGPVSFWGKQFF.

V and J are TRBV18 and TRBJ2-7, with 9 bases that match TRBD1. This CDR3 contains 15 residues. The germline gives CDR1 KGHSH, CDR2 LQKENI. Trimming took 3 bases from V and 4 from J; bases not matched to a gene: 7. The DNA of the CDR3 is TGTGCCAGCTCACCCCGACAGGGGGTTTGGTACGAGCAGTACTTC. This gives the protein CASSPRQGVWYEQYF.

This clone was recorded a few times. For the CDR3, the DNA is TGTGCCAGTACCTTCCGACTAGCGGGAGCGATAGATACGCAGTATTTT. Residues: CASTFRLAGAIDTQYF. The rearrangement uses TRBV19 and TRBJ2-3; 12 positions match TRBD2. The CDR3 covers 16 residues. J gave up 5 bases and V 7 bases, and 10 bases lay outside the gene matches. Germline assignment: CDR1 LNHDA and CDR2 SQIVND (reference sequence).

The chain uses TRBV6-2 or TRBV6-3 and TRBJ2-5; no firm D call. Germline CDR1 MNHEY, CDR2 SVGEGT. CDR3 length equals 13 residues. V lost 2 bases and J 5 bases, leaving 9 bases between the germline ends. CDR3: CASSYRTPETQYF. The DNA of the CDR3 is TGTGCCAGCAGTTACAGGACCCCGGAGACCCAGTACTTC.

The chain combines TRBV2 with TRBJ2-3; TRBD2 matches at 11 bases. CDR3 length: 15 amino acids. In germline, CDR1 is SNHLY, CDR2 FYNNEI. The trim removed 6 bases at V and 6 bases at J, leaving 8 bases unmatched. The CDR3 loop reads CASRVLAGGGDTQYF. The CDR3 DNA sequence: TGTGCCAGCAGAGTCCTAGCGGGAGGAGGGGATACGCAGTATTTT.

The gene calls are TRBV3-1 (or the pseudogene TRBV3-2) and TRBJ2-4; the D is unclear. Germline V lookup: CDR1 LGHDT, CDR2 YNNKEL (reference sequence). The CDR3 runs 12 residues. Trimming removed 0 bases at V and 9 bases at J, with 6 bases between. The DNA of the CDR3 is TGTGCCAGCAGCCAAGATAGGGTCATTCAGTACTTC. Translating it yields CASSQDRVIQYF.

The CDR3 reads CASSSTGDGANVLTF. The CDR3 DNA is TGTGCCAGCAGTTCCACAGGTGACGGGGCCAACGTCCTGACTTTC. This chain links TRBV6-2 or TRBV6-3 with TRBJ2-6, with D perhaps matching TRBD1 (5 bases). This CDR3 contains 15 residues. V was trimmed by 4 bases and J by 4 bases, leaving 11 bases between them. Per germline, CDR1 MNHEY and CDR2 SVGEGT.

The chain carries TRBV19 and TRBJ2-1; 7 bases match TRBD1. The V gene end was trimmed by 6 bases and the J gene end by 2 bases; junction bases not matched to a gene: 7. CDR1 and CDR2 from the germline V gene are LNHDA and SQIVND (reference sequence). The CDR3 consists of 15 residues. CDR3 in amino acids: CASSRDRDPYNEQFF. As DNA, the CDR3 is TGTGCCAGTAGCCGCGACAGGGACCCCTACAATGAGCAGTTCTTC.

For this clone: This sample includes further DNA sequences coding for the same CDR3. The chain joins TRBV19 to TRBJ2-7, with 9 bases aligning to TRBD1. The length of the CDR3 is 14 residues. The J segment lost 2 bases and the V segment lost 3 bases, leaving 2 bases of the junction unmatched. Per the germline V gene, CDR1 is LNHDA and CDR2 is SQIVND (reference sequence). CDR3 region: CASSIGTGTYEQYF. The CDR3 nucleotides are TGTGCCAGTAGTATCGGGACAGGGACCTACGAGCAGTACTTC.

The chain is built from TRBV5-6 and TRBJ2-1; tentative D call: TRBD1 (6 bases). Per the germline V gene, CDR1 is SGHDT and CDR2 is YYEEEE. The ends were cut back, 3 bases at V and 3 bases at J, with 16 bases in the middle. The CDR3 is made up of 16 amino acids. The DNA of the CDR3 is TGTGCCAGCAGCTGGCTATGGACAGAAAACTACAATGAGCAGTTCTTC. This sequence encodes CASSWLWTENYNEQFF.